This T cell receptor (beta chain) emerged from a study of T cell changes during pregnancy in multiple sclerosis. V lost 5 bases, J lost 3 bases, and 14 bases lay in between. The germline gives CDR1 LNHDA, CDR2 SQIVND (reference sequence). The CDR3 totals 14 residues. Produced via immunoSEQ multiplex PCR; TCRdb's table is partial and in-frame only. The sample carries 89,000 or so clones, about 91% recorded once. The chain employs TRBV19 and TRBJ2-7; D is undetermined. The receptor's source is a female donor in good health, serving as a control in a pregnancy study. Some clones in this sample may be carry-over from other donors' samples. The specimen comprised PBMCs, sampled in the first trimester of pregnancy. In DNA form, the CDR3 reads TGTGCCAGTAGTTCTGAGCTTGCCAACTACGAGCAGTACTTC. Its translation is CASSSELANYEQYF.